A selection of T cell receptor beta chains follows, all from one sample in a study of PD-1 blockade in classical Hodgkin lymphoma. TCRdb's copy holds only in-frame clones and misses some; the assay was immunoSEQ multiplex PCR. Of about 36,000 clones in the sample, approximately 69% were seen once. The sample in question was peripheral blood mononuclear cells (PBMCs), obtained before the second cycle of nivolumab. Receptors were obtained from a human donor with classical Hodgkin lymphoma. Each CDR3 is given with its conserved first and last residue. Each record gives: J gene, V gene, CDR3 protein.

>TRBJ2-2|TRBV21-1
CASSKRRGQFTGELFF
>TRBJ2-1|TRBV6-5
CASSSQGSEQFF
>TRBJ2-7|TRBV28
CASSKPDAYVRSYEQYF
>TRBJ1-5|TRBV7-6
CASSPGQGNQPQHF
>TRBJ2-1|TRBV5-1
CASSPSSSYNEQFF
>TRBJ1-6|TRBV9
CASSLDRGRGSPLHF
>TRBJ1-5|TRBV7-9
CASSLAGGNQPQHF
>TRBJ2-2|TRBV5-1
CASKVAGGPTGELFF
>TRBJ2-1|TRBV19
CASSVGQGASEQFF
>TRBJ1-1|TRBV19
CASSIVPGRTEAFF
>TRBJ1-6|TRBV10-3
CAITGTSGSPLHF
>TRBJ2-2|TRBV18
CASSPPRGAANTGELFF
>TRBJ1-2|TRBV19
CASSISVPANYGYTF
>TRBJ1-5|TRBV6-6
CASSYSRSRNQPQHF
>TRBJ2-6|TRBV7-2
CASSFNGLANVLTF
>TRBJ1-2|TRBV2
CASSPDGGNYGYTF
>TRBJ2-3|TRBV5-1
CASSFSGGGTDTQYF
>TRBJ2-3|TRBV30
CAWNPGTTDTQYF
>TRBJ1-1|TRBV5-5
CASSFRTGTNTEAFF
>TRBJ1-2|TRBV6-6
CASSYSIGGAYGYTF
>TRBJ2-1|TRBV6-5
CASSYGAGVTNEQFF
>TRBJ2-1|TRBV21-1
CASSKAGRHNEQFF
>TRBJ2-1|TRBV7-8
CASSLEVNRWDEQFF
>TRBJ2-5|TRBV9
CASSVFGLGGQETQYF
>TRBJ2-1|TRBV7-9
CASSLVAGGRNEQFF
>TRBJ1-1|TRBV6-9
CASWPGLNTEAFF
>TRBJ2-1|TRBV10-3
CAISERRESYNEQFF
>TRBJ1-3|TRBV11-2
CASSLEGAPGFNTIYF
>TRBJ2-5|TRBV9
CASSVSLAQETQYF
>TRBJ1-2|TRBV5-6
CASTTTHYGYTF
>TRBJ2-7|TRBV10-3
CAARGDAGSYEQYF
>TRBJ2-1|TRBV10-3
CAIRGTSGAYNEQFF
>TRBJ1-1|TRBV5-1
CASSLIQGTEAFF
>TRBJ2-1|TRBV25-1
CASSEGLAGYNEQFF
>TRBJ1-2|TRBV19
CASTPAGWNYGYTF
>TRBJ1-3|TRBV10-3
CATGGTGGNTIYF
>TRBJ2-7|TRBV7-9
CASSLTSGRVEQYF
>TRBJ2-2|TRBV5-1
CASSLARDLHTPRRELFF
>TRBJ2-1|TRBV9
CASSVGVGLAGASSYNEQFF
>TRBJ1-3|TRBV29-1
CSVGGGLSGNTIYF
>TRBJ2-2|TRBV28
CASVGQQGLTGELFF
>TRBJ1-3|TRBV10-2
CASSGTAFSGNTIYF
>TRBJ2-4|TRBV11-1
CASSIYTSTKNIQYF